These 13 T cell receptor beta chains originate from one sample sequenced in a study of T cell changes during pregnancy in multiple sclerosis. Profiled with immunoSEQ multiplex PCR; TCRdb holds only in-frame clones, not every one. The sample gives 38,000 or so clones, 93% of which show up once; 0.41% is in the top ten. Material: CD4+ T cells from peripheral blood mononuclear cells, obtained in the first trimester of pregnancy. The receptors were gathered from a female donor with multiple sclerosis, enrolled in a pregnancy study.

This chain links TRBV30 with TRBJ2-3; no reliable D call. Germline CDR1 is GTSNPN and CDR2 is SVGIG (reference sequence). V was clipped by 1 base and J by 2 bases, with 10 bases between them. The CDR3 consists of 14 residues. The CDR3 sequence: CAWSEAGYTDTQYF. DNA for the CDR3: TGTGCCTGGAGTGAGGCAGGATACACAGATACGCAGTATTTT.

A single count supports this clone. This chain links TRBV19 with TRBJ1-1; a weak D match, TRBD1 (6 bases). The CDR3 runs to 17 residues. Germline V CDR1 and CDR2: LNHDA, SQIVND (reference sequence). The V end was cut by 6 bases, the J end by 0 bases, with 20 bases between. CDR3 sequence reads: CASRAGNAQGVNTEAFF. The DNA of the CDR3 is TGTGCCAGTAGGGCCGGAAATGCACAGGGTGTGAACACTGAAGCTTTCTTT.

The genes are TRBV6-5 and TRBJ2-2; 14 bases map to TRBD2. Per germline, CDR1 MNHEY and CDR2 SVGAGI. This CDR3 region has 16 residues. Unmatched junction bases numbered 6, after V lost 4 bases and J lost 8 bases. DNA for the CDR3: TGTGCCAGCAGTTCCGGACTAGCGGGGGGCAGGGGGGAGCTGTTTTTT. Encoded protein: CASSSGLAGGRGELFF.

CDR3 residues: CAGGSLANSPLHF. For the CDR3, the DNA is TGTGCCGGGGGGTCTTTGGCTAATTCACCCCTCCACTTT. The rearrangement uses TRBV30 and TRBJ1-6, with D perhaps TRBD1 (5 bases). Germline CDR1 GTSNPN, CDR2 SVGIG (reference sequence). This CDR3 is 13 amino acids long. V dropped 8 bases and J dropped 6 bases, with 14 bases sitting between them.

The V gene is TRBV20-1, the J gene TRBJ1-1; D not resolved. The CDR3 totals 10 residues. The V end lost 5 bases, the J end lost 4 bases, and 5 bases lay between the germline ends. Germline CDR1 is DFQATT and CDR2 is SNEGSKA (reference sequence). The CDR3 region has the DNA TGCAGTGCTGGCACCACTGAAGCTTTCTTT. It translates to CSAGTTEAFF.

The J gene is TRBJ2-7, the V gene TRBV4-1, with 7 bases identical to TRBD1. Looked up from germline, CDR1 is MGHRA and CDR2 is YSYEKL. The CDR3 consists of 17 residues. Trimming took 4 bases from V and 0 from J; bases not matched to a gene: 12. CDR3 in DNA: TGCGCCAGCAGCCCATATAACAGGGGTACGAGCTCCTACGAGCAGTACTTC. Translation gives CASSPYNRGTSSYEQYF.

This rearrangement joins TRBV7-3 to TRBJ2-1, with D possibly being TRBD1 (5 bases). The germline V gene encodes CDR1 SGHTA and CDR2 FQGTGA. V was shortened by 3 bases and J by 7 bases, with 10 bases between the two germline ends. This CDR3 comprises 13 residues. The CDR3 is CASSLGPWNEQFF. CDR3 sequence (DNA): TGTGCCAGCAGCTTGGGGCCGTGGAATGAGCAGTTCTTC.

V is TRBV9 and J is TRBJ2-5; 7 bases agree with TRBD1. CDR3 length: 16 residues. Trimming cost V 4 bases and J 1 base; bases outside gene matches: 10. Germline loops: CDR1 SGDLS, CDR2 YYNGEE. The CDR3 protein is CASSYSRDRRQETQYF. The CDR3 DNA reads as TGTGCCAGCAGCTACTCCCGGGACAGACGCCAAGAGACCCAGTACTTC. Complete variable domain (other parts from reference TRBV9 and TRBJ2-5): DSGVTQTPKHLITATGQRVTLRCSPRSGDLSVYWYQQSLDQGLQFLIQYYNGEERAKGNILERFSAQQFPDLHSELNLSSLELGDSALYFCASSYSRDRRQETQYFGPGTRLLVL.

As to this clone: Other DNA sequences within the sample encode an identical CDR3. The genes are TRBV2 and TRBJ2-7; 13 bases are shared with TRBD2. Germline lookup yields CDR1 SNHLY and CDR2 FYNNEI. V dropped 4 bases and J dropped 12; count of bases not matched to a gene: 15. This CDR3 is 16 amino acids long. The CDR3 bases are TGTGCCAGCAGTGTAGCAAGAACTAGCGGGGGGGCCTTGGGGTACTTC. It specifies CASSVARTSGGALGYF.

The chain is built from TRBV27 and TRBJ1-2; a weak D match, TRBD1 (6 bases). V shed 5 bases and J shed 3 bases, with 10 bases lying between them. Germline loops: CDR1 MNHEY, CDR2 SMNVEV (reference sequence). The CDR3 spans 13 residues. In nucleotides, the CDR3 is TGTGCCAGCAGTCCCGACAGGTACTATGGCTACACCTTC. Translating gives CASSPDRYYGYTF.

CDR3 sequence: CASSGGLRIPLYF. CDR3 DNA sequence: TGTGCCAGCAGTGGGGGACTACGCATCCCATTGTACTTC. The V and J genes are TRBV2 and TRBJ2-5; the match to TRBD2 covers 7 bases. The CDR3 is made up of 13 amino acids. The junction had 12 bases not matched to a gene; V was cut back by 4 bases and J by 13 bases. CDR1 SNHLY and CDR2 FYNNEI come from the germline V gene.

As DNA, the CDR3 is TGTGCCAGCGGCTCGGGGGGAAACACCATATATTTT. This codes for CASGSGGNTIYF. The J gene is TRBJ1-3, the V gene TRBV2; D gene unclear. V lost 8 bases to trimming and J lost 4 bases, with 9 bases between them. CDR3 length equals 12 residues. Germline loops: CDR1 SNHLY, CDR2 FYNNEI.

The chain recombines TRBV19 with TRBJ1-1; D gene uncertain. Germline V gives CDR1 LNHDA, CDR2 SQIVND (reference sequence). With 1 base removed from V and 0 bases from J, the gap between germline ends came to 12 bases. The CDR3 contains 16 residues. The CDR3 spells CASSIASRGMNTEAFF. DNA of the CDR3: TGTGCCAGTAGTATAGCGTCCAGAGGGATGAACACTGAAGCTTTCTTT.